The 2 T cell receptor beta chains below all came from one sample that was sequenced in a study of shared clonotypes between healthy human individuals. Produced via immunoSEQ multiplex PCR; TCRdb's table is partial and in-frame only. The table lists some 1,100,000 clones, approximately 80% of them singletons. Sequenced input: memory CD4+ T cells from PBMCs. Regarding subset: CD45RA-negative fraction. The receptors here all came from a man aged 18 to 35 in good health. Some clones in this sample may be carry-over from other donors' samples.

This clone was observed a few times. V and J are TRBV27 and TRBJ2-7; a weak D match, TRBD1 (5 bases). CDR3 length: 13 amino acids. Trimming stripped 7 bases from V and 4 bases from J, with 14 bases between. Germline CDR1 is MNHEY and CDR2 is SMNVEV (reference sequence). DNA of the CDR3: TGTGCCAGCAAGAGGCAGGGTCAGTACGAGCAGTACTTC. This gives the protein CASKRQGQYEQYF.

CDR3 DNA sequence: TGTGCCAGCAAACGGGACAGGGAATCCTACGAGCAGTACTTC. Protein product: CASKRDRESYEQYF. This chain connects TRBV2 to TRBJ2-7; 9 nucleotides agree with TRBD1. The junction had 5 bases not matched to a gene; V was cut back by 7 bases and J by 1 base. The germline CDR1 and CDR2 sequences are SNHLY and FYNNEI. This CDR3 comprises 14 residues.